The present T cell receptor beta chain was sequenced within a study of regulatory T cells in long-lasting Graves disease. Time point reported: persistent/refractory GD, antithyroid drugs over 5 years with positive TRAb. The TCR library was prepared using RNA isolated from PBMCs. This clonotype has ten or more counts. Combining iRepertoire HTBI primers with Arm-PCR of CDR3 regions, the authors built TCR beta libraries. TCRdb reprocessed the multiplex PCR reads with MiXCR, giving one entry per CDR3 protein. The sample includes roughly 490,000 distinct CDR3 sequences, 20% to 25% seen only once; the top ten take 13%. The source was peripheral blood mononuclear cells (PBMCs), collected when the disease was refractory, from a patient treated with antithyroid drugs. This TCR was sampled from a female donor with Graves disease.

CDR3 coding DNA: TGTGCCAGCAAGGGACTAGCGGGAATCACCGGGGAGCTGTTTTTT. Translation: CASKGLAGITGELFF. The chain uses TRBV2 and TRBJ2-2, with TRBD2 identical over 13 bases. Germline V gene lookup returns CDR1 SNHLY and CDR2 FYNNEI. This CDR3 is 15 amino acids long. V lost 7 bases to trimming and J lost 4 bases; unmatched junction nucleotides: 3.